The clone carrying this T cell receptor beta chain occurred a few times. Its antigen is not known. Germline V gives CDR1 SQVTM, CDR2 ANQGSEA. V was clipped by 4 bases and J by 8 bases, with 9 bases between them. This CDR3 is 11 amino acids long. This record comes from a study of T cells in Graves' hyperthyroidism and ophthalmopathy. Overall study findings and caveats: A 13 V-J model separated ophthalmopathy from stable hyperthyroidism.

RNA transcripts yielded amplified TCR beta CDR3 regions. The HTBI set primed first-round TCR CDR3 RT-PCR. Each CDR3 protein is one row after TCRdb ran MiXCR on the multiplex PCR reads. The sample yields hundreds of thousands of distinct CDR3 sequences, around 22% seen once. Sequenced sample: blood. The genes are TRBV29-1 and TRBJ2-1; TRBD2 is a possible D gene (5 bases). The clonotype was recovered from a man in his thirties or forties with Graves' ophthalmopathy. The chain's CDR3 is CSVGRGDEQFF. The CDR3 nucleotides read TGCAGCGTTGGCCGGGGAGATGAGCAGTTCTTC.